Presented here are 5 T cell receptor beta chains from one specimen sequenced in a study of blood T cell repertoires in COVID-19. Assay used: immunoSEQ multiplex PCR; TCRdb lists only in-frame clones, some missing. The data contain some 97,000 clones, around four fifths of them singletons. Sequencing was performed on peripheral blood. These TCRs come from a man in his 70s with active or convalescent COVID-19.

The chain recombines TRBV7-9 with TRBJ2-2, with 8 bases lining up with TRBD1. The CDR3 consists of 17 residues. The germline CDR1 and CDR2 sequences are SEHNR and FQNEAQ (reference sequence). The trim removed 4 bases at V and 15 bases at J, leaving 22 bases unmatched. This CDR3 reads CASSWNTGTGTNVGVFF. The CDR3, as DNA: TGTGCCAGCAGCTGGAACACCGGGACAGGCACCAATGTTGGGGTGTTTTTT.

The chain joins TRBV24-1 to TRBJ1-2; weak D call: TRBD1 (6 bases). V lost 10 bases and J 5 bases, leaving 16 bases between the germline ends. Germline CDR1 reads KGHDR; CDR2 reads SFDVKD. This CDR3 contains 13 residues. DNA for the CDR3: TGTGCCACTTCACAAGGGGGTAGATATGGCTACACCTTC. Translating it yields CATSQGGRYGYTF.

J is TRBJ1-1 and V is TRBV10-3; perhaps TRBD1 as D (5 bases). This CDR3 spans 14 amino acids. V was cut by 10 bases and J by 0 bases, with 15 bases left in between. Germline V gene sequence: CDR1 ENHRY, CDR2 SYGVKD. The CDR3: CASTSGKLNTEAFF. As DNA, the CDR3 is TGTGCCAGCACATCAGGGAAGTTGAACACTGAAGCTTTCTTT.

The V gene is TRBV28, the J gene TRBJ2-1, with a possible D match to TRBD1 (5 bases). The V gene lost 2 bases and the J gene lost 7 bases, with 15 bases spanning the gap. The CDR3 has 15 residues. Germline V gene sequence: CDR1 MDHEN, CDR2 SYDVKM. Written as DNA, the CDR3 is TGTGCCAGCAGTTTACCCAGGGTGGGTAGGAATGAGCAGTTCTTC. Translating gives CASSLPRVGRNEQFF.

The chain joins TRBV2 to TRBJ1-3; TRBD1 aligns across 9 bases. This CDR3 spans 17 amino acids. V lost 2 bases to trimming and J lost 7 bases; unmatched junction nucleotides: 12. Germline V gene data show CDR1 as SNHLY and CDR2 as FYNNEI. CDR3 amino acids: CASSEFLTGGHSNTIYF. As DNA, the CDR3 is TGTGCCAGCAGTGAATTTTTAACAGGGGGCCATAGCAACACCATATATTTT.